This TCR beta chain stems from a study of beta chain features in type 1 diabetes. Study summary: Sorted cell examination encompassed 100,000,000 or so cells across all samples.

V shed 4 bases, J shed 6 bases, and the junction held 14 bases outside the gene matches. Germline CDR1 MDHEN, CDR2 SYDVKM. The CDR3 contains 17 residues. Turning to this clone: Its specificity is not known.

General study results and limits: Among patients with Type 1 diabetes, TCRB CDR3s were moderately but significantly shorter in every one of the four CD4+ subsets. The VDJ junctions of type 1 diabetes patients carried fewer insertions and more deletions.

Expressed TCRB transcripts were sequenced, since all the RNA that had been isolated was reverse transcribed. Measured with immunoSEQ multiplex PCR; TCRdb has only the in-frame clones, and not every one. The sample comprises some 360,000 clones, 8% to 10% of which are singletons, and roughly 0.6% rests with the top ten. Sequenced: central memory CD4+ T cells from blood. The chain combines TRBV28 with TRBJ2-2; 7 nucleotides agree with TRBD2. The receptor was isolated from a young man with type 1 diabetes. The CDR3 region has the DNA TGTGCCAGCAGTTCCCCCGGGACTAACCTGGTGTCCGGGGAGCTGTTTTTT. Encoded protein: CASSSPGTNLVSGELFF.